This T cell receptor (beta chain) was recovered during a study of spatial heterogeneity in lung cancer (dated by TCRdb to the late 2010s). General notes on the study: Beta-chain transcripts were consistently detected in greater numbers than alpha-chain transcripts, which likely reflects a higher abundance of beta-chain transcripts. TCR transcript counts in tumor regions correlated strongly with a T cell transcriptional module score from matched bulk RNA-seq. In the raw uncorrected reads, each unique combination of TCR and UMI appeared more than ten times on average. In non-small cell lung cancer, the study made a quantitative comparison of TCR alpha and beta repertoires among multiple tumor regions, matched nontumor lung and blood. The study linked features of the TCR repertoire to counts of nonsynonymous mutations, which were determined by whole-exome sequencing of tumor tissue. At surgery, over 200 tumor regions, roughly 63 matched nontumor lung samples and 56 PBMC samples were TCR-sequenced for both alpha and beta chains.

V lost 5 bases and J lost 6 bases; the stretch between them is 16 bases long. The CDR3 runs 15 amino acids, cysteine and phenylalanine included. Of all the DNA, just the CDR3 is kept, 45 bases in frame from base 1. CDR1 SGHVS and CDR2 FNYEAQ are derived from the germline V gene. The time point label, as the study defines it: sample taken at primary tumor resection. Donors were under 95 patients with early-stage, untreated non-small cell lung cancer from the lung TRACERx cohort. Without any cell sorting, TCR sequencing was performed on whole RNA extracted either from tumor and nontumor lung tissue or from cryopreserved PBMC samples. A patient was chosen for TCR sequencing only when enough RNA was available from at least two tumor regions. A lung pathologist reviewed the tumor and adjacent nontumor lung specimens before the specimens were selected. Study-wide conclusions, independent of this receptor: TCR-seq coverage of tumor T cells was estimated at only approximately 7% for alpha chains and more than 11% for beta chains. The tumor nonsynonymous mutation count correlated with the number of expanded alpha and beta TCRs within the tumor. The count of ubiquitous expanded TCRs correlated with the count of ubiquitous nonsynonymous mutations, and the count of regional expanded TCRs correlated with the count of regional nonsynonymous mutations. Confirming at a functional level the hypothesis that regional TCRs recognize regional mutations was considered to require additional single-cell paired TCR alpha and beta sequencing.

The protocol used for the library was 5' RACE. The sample was run on a NextSeq 500. In the TCR library protocol, a unique molecular identifier was attached to each TCR cDNA molecule so that PCR and sequencing errors could be corrected. From the authors' description of their analysis: TCR identification, UMI-based error correction and CDR3 extraction were all carried out with Decombinator tools. TCRs above a frequency of 2 per 1,000, corresponding to the top 1% of the tumor frequency distribution, were defined as expanded. Expanded tumor TCRs were classed as regional if statistically deemed absent (corrected P<0.05) from at least one tumor region, otherwise ubiquitous. Renyi diversity was calculated using the R vegan package after each repertoire was subsampled 100 times to 5,000 TCRs. To build CDR3 similarity networks, amino acid triplet string-kernel similarity was used, and CDR3s were connected when their pairwise similarity was above 0.82. TCRdb trimmed public reads at Q25 via fastp, called clones via MiXCR and kept in-frame beta chains. One record per CDR3 amino acid sequence lists the most common genes and DNA. The V and J calls, along with clone size, are taken from TCRdb and not from the paper's own processing. For this sample there are 9,500 to 10,000 distinct CDR3 sequences; under 6.5% appear just once. 10% of the sample comes from the top ten.

This clonotype is categorized as medium-sized (0.01 to 0.1%). There is no known antigen for this receptor. Per-nucleotide qualities are absent, and no much larger clonotype sits a single base away. The sequencing here drew on lung tumor tissue, taken at surgery. The chain is encoded by TRBV7-6 joined to TRBJ1-4, with the identity of the D gene unclear. This clonotype originated in a male donor with early-stage non-small cell lung cancer. Here is the DNA: TGTGCCAGCAGCGCTACAGACCTGGGAGATGAAAAACTGTTTTTT. Translated, this gives CASSATDLGDEKLFF.